One sample yielded the 11 T cell receptor beta chains listed below, sequenced in a study of neurological immune-mediated disorders. Described time point: longitudinal time-point 2. MiXCR was run by TCRdb on the 5' RACE reads, yielding one entry per CDR3 protein. The table records about 49,000 distinct CDR3 sequences, about 12% of them present only once. Sequenced: PBMCs. These receptors originate from a male donor with HTLV-1-associated myelopathy (HAM/TSP).

This clonotype occurred many times. DNA of the CDR3: TGTGCCAGCACTAAAACCGGCGATACGCAGTATTTT. Translation: CASTKTGDTQYF. The chain is built from TRBV3-1 and TRBJ2-3; no reliable D call. This CDR3 has 12 residues. The V and J ends lost 7 bases and 6 bases respectively, with 11 bases between them. Germline-derived CDR1 and CDR2 are LGHDT and YNNKEL (reference sequence).

In this sample, this clonotype turned up many times. The genes are TRBV5-1 and TRBJ1-3, with no clear D. The CDR3 covers 17 residues. Germline V gene sequence: CDR1 SGHRS, CDR2 YFSETQ. The V end was cut by 0 bases, the J end by 0 bases, with 13 bases between. CDR3 in amino acids: CASSLGLRMGSGNTIYF. In DNA form, the CDR3 reads TGCGCCAGCAGCTTGGGGTTAAGGATGGGCTCTGGAAACACCATATATTTT.

This clonotype has ten or more counts. The chain employs TRBV5-1 and TRBJ2-2; D uncertain. CDR1 is SGHRS, CDR2 YFSETQ, per germline. The CDR3 is 13 amino acids. The V gene lost 2 bases and the J gene lost 0 bases, with 2 bases spanning the gap. The CDR3 loop is CASSFPNTGELFF. In nucleotides, the CDR3 is TGCGCCAGCAGCTTCCCGAACACCGGGGAGCTGTTTTTT.

This clonotype has ten or more counts. The chain employs TRBV10-3 and TRBJ2-7; TRBD2 matches at 14 bases. The CDR3 length is 18 residues. The germline V gene has CDR1 ENHRY and CDR2 SYGVKD. Germline trimming cut 2 bases from V and 0 bases from J; bases unmatched to any gene: 6. In DNA, the CDR3 is TGTGCCATCAGTGAGGGGACTAGCGGGGGACGCAACTCCTACGAGCAGTACTTC. The encoded protein is CAISEGTSGGRNSYEQYF.

This clonotype was counted ten times or more. The chain uses TRBV20-1 and TRBJ2-7, with D possibly TRBD1 on 6 matching bases. The germline CDR1 and CDR2 sequences are DFQATT and SNEGSKA (reference sequence). The CDR3 contains 13 residues. V lost 3 bases and J 6 bases, leaving 15 bases between the germline ends. CDR3 in DNA: TGCAGTGCTAGGGGGGACACCCTGGTCGAGCAGTACTTC. Protein product: CSARGDTLVEQYF.

DNA of the CDR3: TGTGCCATCTCCGGCGGGGGAGCCAAAAACATTCAGTACTTC. Its translation is CAISGGGAKNIQYF. The rearrangement links TRBV6-4 to TRBJ2-4, with 7 bases matching TRBD2. Germline loops: CDR1 MRHNA, CDR2 SNTAGT. Trimming took 10 bases from V and 0 from J; bases not matched to a gene: 6. The CDR3 has 14 residues.

This clonotype occurred many times. This rearrangement joins TRBV20-1 to TRBJ1-3; no clear D gene. From germline, CDR1 is DFQATT and CDR2 SNEGSKA (reference sequence). Trimming left V 0 bases short and J 0 bases short, with 6 bases between. The CDR3 contains 14 residues. CDR3 bases: TGCAGTGCTAGAGAAACTAACTCTGGAAACACCATATATTTT. It specifies CSARETNSGNTIYF.

This clonotype is deemed medium-sized. The chain recombines TRBV29-1 with TRBJ1-1, with TRBD1 as a possible D gene (5 bases). Germline assignment: CDR1 SQVTM and CDR2 ANQGSEA. CDR3 length equals 13 residues. Trimming left V 8 bases short and J 7 bases short, with 20 bases between. As DNA, the CDR3 is TGCAGCTCTCTTTGGGGGATCCTCGTTGAAGCTTTCTTT. This sequence encodes CSSLWGILVEAFF.

This clonotype was detected ten times or more. The chain uses TRBV14 and TRBJ2-5; D remains ambiguous. Germline CDR1 is SGHDN and CDR2 is FVKESK. This CDR3 spans 14 amino acids. The germline V and J ends were trimmed by 4 bases and 2 bases, with 11 bases remaining between them. CDR3 sequence reads: CASSPLDRQETQYF. The DNA for the CDR3 is TGTGCCAGCAGCCCGTTGGACCGACAAGAGACCCAGTACTTC.

Ten or more counts support this clonotype. The CDR3 DNA follows: TGTGCCAGCAGCGTAGCGGTCGGGGCAGGGGCGGGGTATGGCTACACCTTC. Its translation is CASSVAVGAGAGYGYTF. The rearrangement links TRBV9 to TRBJ1-2, with D possibly matching TRBD1 (6 bases). This CDR3 spans 17 amino acids. CDR1 and CDR2 from the germline V gene are SGDLS and YYNGEE. V lost 0 bases, J lost 5 bases, and 20 bases lay in between.

The chain links TRBV29-1 to TRBJ2-1; 14 bases are shared with TRBD2. Trimming took 5 bases from V and 7 from J; bases not matched to a gene: 7. The germline gives CDR1 SQVTM, CDR2 ANQGSEA. This CDR3 is built from 15 residues. CDR3 residues: CSVSGTSGGGNEQFF. CDR3 DNA: TGCAGCGTTTCCGGGACTAGCGGGGGTGGGAATGAGCAGTTCTTC.